The clone carrying this T cell receptor (beta chain) has only a few counts. The sample belongs to a study of blood T cell repertoires in COVID-19. About the study: Sample material is recorded as cDNA or gDNA derived from T cells, B-cell-depleted T cells, or PBMCs.

Sequencing used immunoSEQ multiplex PCR; TCRdb keeps in-frame clones, though not all of them. The sample comprises tens of thousands of clones, around four fifths of which are singletons, and 5.3% rests with the top ten. This CDR3 contains 18 residues. Trimming took off 1 base at V and 5 bases at J, with 23 bases between the two ends. Germline V gene sequence: CDR1 MGHRA, CDR2 YSYEKL. Material for sequencing was peripheral blood. The receptor comes from a man between 70 and 80 years old with acute or convalescent COVID-19. This rearrangement joins TRBV4-1 to TRBJ2-5; no clear D gene. CDR3 coding DNA: TGCGCCAGCAGCCAAGGAGACTCCCGGCCGGAGAGGAGCGAGACCCAGTACTTC. Translating it yields CASSQGDSRPERSETQYF.